This TCR beta chain was recorded in a study of blood T cell repertoires in COVID-19. Study-level information: COVID-19 samples collected from the United States, Italy and Spain covered acute and convalescent phases. In each case, the material was cDNA or gDNA derived from T cells, B-cell-depleted T cells, or PBMCs.

CDR3 size: 14 residues. The V end lost 4 bases, the J end lost 9 bases, and 19 bases lay between the germline ends. The germline CDR1 and CDR2 sequences are SGHTA and FQGNSA. TCRdb's copy holds only in-frame clones and misses some; the assay was immunoSEQ multiplex PCR. The sample includes about 200,000 clones, roughly 88% of them seen just once. The sequenced material came from peripheral blood. The clonotype originates from a man aged 60 to 75 with acute or convalescent COVID-19. This chain connects TRBV7-2 to TRBJ2-7, with D possibly TRBD2 on 7 matching bases. CDR3 protein: CASSSFAGATWQYF. DNA of the CDR3: TGTGCCAGCAGCTCGTTCGCGGGGGCTACATGGCAGTACTTC.